This record covers a single TCR beta chain. Trimming cost V 5 bases and J 2 bases; bases outside gene matches: 8. The CDR3 contains 16 residues. Per the germline V gene, CDR1 is MDHEN and CDR2 is SYDVKM. The data were obtained in a study of blood T cell repertoires in COVID-19. Assay used: immunoSEQ multiplex PCR; TCRdb lists only in-frame clones, some missing. The table includes over 300,000 clones, around nine tenths detected once. The chain is built from TRBV28 and TRBJ2-5; 10 bases map to TRBD1. This sequence originates from a woman between 35 and 50 years old who had recovered from COVID-19. Sequenced material: PBMCs or T cells enriched from blood (not recorded which). CDR3 loop: CASSPRQGAGQETQYF. The CDR3 DNA is TGTGCCAGCAGTCCGAGACAGGGGGCCGGGCAAGAGACCCAGTACTTC.